The entry that follows covers one T cell receptor beta chain sequence. Its specific antigen is unknown. Per-nucleotide qualities are absent, and no much larger clonotype sits a single base away. This entry belongs to a study of shared clonotypes between healthy human individuals (dated by TCRdb to about 2020). Background on the whole study: A couple of women and a few men aged 18 to 49 years were included in the cohort. Per donor, three plates each were used for CD4 naive and CD4 memory, two for CD8 naive, and one for CD8 memory. The study deeply sequenced blood TCR repertoires of about five healthy adults to estimate repertoire size and the extent of clonotype sharing between individuals. To increase sequencing depth and limit assay-specific biases, different laboratories used diverse techniques to prepare libraries and sequence TCR repertoires. Each donor's leukapheresis produced roughly between about 0.85 and 10 billion PBMCs.

Using the deep immunoSEQ assay, multiplex PCR amplified TCR CDR3 regions from genomic DNA. Extracted genomic DNA from each cell subset was spread evenly across all wells of several immunoSEQ 96-well plates, with each plate serving as a replicate. For sorted subsets, around 200 ng genomic DNA, equal to about 30,000 T cell genomes, was loaded into each replicate PCR. Purified libraries were quantified with a Qubit 3.0 fluorometer, sized on a Bioanalyzer 2100, and re-quantified with the KAPA Library Quantification kit. Every immunoSEQ 96-well plate was sequenced on a dedicated single-read 150-cycle Illumina NextSeq 550 flow cell. The study's processing was this. Because only junctional sequences without quality scores were contained in the immunoSEQ output, filtering matching that applied to full-length reads could not be performed. Sequences were annotated with PyIR, a Python wrapper for IgBLAST v1.9, and V/J genes and CDR3 were assigned using IMGT germline references. Reads with weak V/J assignments (E-value above 1e-6), missing CDR3, stop codons, out-of-frame junctions, or ambiguous translated residues were removed. V3J clonotypes were defined as sequences sharing the same inferred V gene, J gene, and CDR3 amino acid sequence. Percentage overlap between repertoires was computed as shared unique clonotypes divided by the size of the smaller repertoire. Three approaches were used to assess repertoire richness: RTK rarefaction, the Chao1 estimator, and Recon v2.1 estimates of unobserved clonotypes. For all TCRbeta clonotypes obtained by the gDNA method from a few donors, generation probabilities were computed with OLGA. Entries here come from immuneACCESS through TCRdb and include only in-frame sequences with V and J called. Some clones fail to appear in such tables; in the studies checked, an unresolved V gene covers under half of the shortfall, and the cause of the remainder is unknown. V and J calls and clone size are copied from that table; D and trimming were computed from the DNA. This sample holds roughly 2,300,000 clones; 85% to 95% were observed only once. The ten most abundant clones make up 0.3% to 0.4% of the sample.

The donors were healthy, HIV-negative adults who had no recently reported acute infections or vaccinations. Only Caucasian adults living in Nashville, Tennessee, USA were represented among the donors. CD4+ T cells were enriched by magnetic negative selection, after which naive cells were positively selected on CD45RA and the negative fraction was taken as the memory subset. Blood was collected by leukapheresis, and PBMCs were isolated by Ficoll-Histopaque density gradient centrifugation and then cryopreserved in liquid nitrogen vapor phase. Analytical flow cytometry was used to check the purity and quantity of each magnetically sorted T cell population. Each sorted fraction had its genomic DNA isolated and then quantified by UV absorbance on a Nanodrop 2000c. The paper's findings and limits, for the study overall: Sampling was limited to blood, and TCR repertoires in tissue likely differ from TCR repertoires in blood. Sharing across a few donors was observed for approximately 4.6% of naive CD4, over 3% of naive CD8, over 2% of memory CD4, and over 0.3% of memory CD8 clonotypes. Estimated clonotype richness was generally larger for naive than for memory subsets. Even with the large sequencing depth, rarefaction of the sorted-subset datasets indicated that sequencing was incomplete. Compared with non-shared clonotypes, the clonotypes found in all four sorted-subset donors had higher generation probabilities. Pairwise subsampling indicated that sequencing depth was expected to affect the degree of clonotype sharing among donors. Because the study included a small number of donors, the genetic and exposure-history diversity represented was limited.

The CDR3 starts with the cysteine, ends with the phenylalanine, and has 13 residues. Only the CDR3 part of the read is kept: 39 bases, read in frame from the first base. The germline V gene supplies CDR1 KGHSH and CDR2 LQKENI. V loses 3 bases of germline sequence and J loses 6 bases, and the interval between the two ends is 12 bases. Sequenced sample: naive CD4+ T cells from PBMCs. In the paper's terms, the cell subset or site label means: CD45RA+ positively selected. The chain links TRBV18 with TRBJ2-7; the D gene identity is not certain. The clonotype was recovered from a man aged 18 to 29 in good health. Some clones in this sample may be carry-over from other donors' samples. The CDR3 here reads CASSPHPGGEQYF. The DNA sequence is given as TGTGCCAGCTCACCCCACCCCGGCGGCGAGCAGTACTTC.